Presented here are 32 T cell receptor beta chains from one specimen sequenced in a study of blood T cell repertoires in COVID-19. Sequencing used immunoSEQ multiplex PCR; TCRdb keeps in-frame clones, though not all of them. Found here are 180,000 or so clones, 75% to 80% of them singletons; the top ten hold 8.5% to 10%. Sequences were obtained from peripheral blood. The receptors originated from a woman aged 45-60 years with active or convalescent COVID-19.

This clone has only a few counts. The chain has TRBV3-1 (or the pseudogene TRBV3-2) and TRBJ1-4, with 7 bases lining up with TRBD1. The ends lost 4 bases at V and 11 bases at J; junction bases unmatched: 4. Per germline, CDR1 LGHDT and CDR2 YNNKEL (reference sequence). This CDR3 spans 12 amino acids. Here the CDR3 DNA reads TGTGCCAGCAGCCGGACACAGGGGAAACTGTTTTTT. This sequence encodes CASSRTQGKLFF.

V and J are TRBV30 and TRBJ1-2, with D possibly being TRBD1 (5 bases). CDR1 and CDR2 from the germline V gene are GTSNPN and SVGIG (reference sequence). The V end lost 7 bases, the J end lost 1 base, and 16 bases lay between the germline ends. CDR3 length: 14 amino acids. The CDR3 protein is CASTRDFRNYGYTF. The DNA of the CDR3 is TGTGCCTCTACGAGGGACTTTCGTAACTATGGCTACACCTTC.

V and J are TRBV15 and TRBJ1-3, with D maybe TRBD1 (5 bases). Germline V lookup: CDR1 LNHNV, CDR2 YYDKDF (reference sequence). The CDR3 runs to 15 residues. With 7 bases removed from V and 2 bases from J, the gap between germline ends came to 15 bases. The CDR3 protein is CATTSGGGTGNTIYF. The CDR3 DNA is TGTGCCACCACCTCCGGGGGGGGGACTGGAAACACCATATATTTT.

The gene calls are TRBV28 and TRBJ1-3, with 9 bases identical to TRBD1. The CDR3 length is 17 residues. Germline assignment: CDR1 MDHEN and CDR2 SYDVKM. Unmatched junction bases numbered 8, after V lost 3 bases and J lost 2 bases. CDR3 region: CASSLGTGWGTGNTIYF. CDR3 bases: TGTGCCAGCAGTTTGGGGACAGGGTGGGGTACTGGAAACACCATATATTTT.

V gene TRBV7-2 combines with J gene TRBJ1-1; D might be TRBD1 (5 bases). Trimming removed 3 bases at V and 5 bases at J, with 13 bases between. Germline values: CDR1 SGHTA, CDR2 FQGNSA. CDR3 length: 14 residues. The CDR3 DNA sequence: TGTGCCAGCAGCTTCAGGAAGGGGTCGACTGAAGCTTTCTTT. Residues: CASSFRKGSTEAFF.

This rearrangement joins TRBV5-1 to TRBJ2-3; weak D call: TRBD1 (5 bases). CDR3 length: 19 residues. Trimming removed 4 bases at V and 1 base at J, with 25 bases between. CDR1 and CDR2 (germline): SGHRS, YFSETQ. In nucleotides, the CDR3 is TGCGCCAGCAGCCACCCTCGGACCCCTCGACAGCTTGGCACAGATACGCAGTATTTT. Translation gives CASSHPRTPRQLGTDTQYF.

The count of this clone is one. The chain uses TRBV19 and TRBJ1-5, with D perhaps matching TRBD1 (5 bases). In germline, CDR1 is LNHDA, CDR2 SQIVND (reference sequence). Trimming stripped 10 bases from V and 1 base from J, with 11 bases between. The CDR3 sequence is 13 residues long. CDR3 sequence: CATAGNSNQPQHF. DNA for the CDR3: TGTGCCACGGCAGGGAACAGCAATCAGCCCCAGCATTTT.

The chain uses TRBV20-1 and TRBJ2-4; 8 bases map to TRBD2. Germline CDR1 and CDR2: DFQATT and SNEGSKA (reference sequence). The CDR3 consists of 13 residues. The V segment lost 3 bases and the J segment 5 bases; nucleotides outside the gene matches: 3. CDR3 DNA: TGCAGTGCTAGTTCCGGGGGGGAAAACATTCAGTACTTC. This translates into CSASSGGENIQYF.

This chain connects TRBV9 to TRBJ1-6; no reliable D call. The CDR3 extends over 16 amino acids. The V and J ends lost 0 bases and 7 bases respectively, with 14 bases between them. Germline V gives CDR1 SGDLS, CDR2 YYNGEE. This CDR3 reads CASSVDRGSTNSPLHF. The CDR3, as DNA: TGTGCCAGCAGCGTAGATCGCGGGAGTACAAATTCACCCCTCCACTTT.

The V gene is TRBV10-3, the J gene TRBJ2-2; TRBD1 agrees at 8 bases. Trimming took 11 bases from V and 4 from J; bases not matched to a gene: 9. Germline V lookup: CDR1 ENHRY, CDR2 SYGVKD. The CDR3 sequence is 14 residues long. Written as DNA, the CDR3 is TGTGCCTCCAGAATCACAGGGGGCACCGGGGAGCTGTTTTTT. Protein sequence: CASRITGGTGELFF.

This clone counts as medium-sized. The chain has TRBV2 and TRBJ1-2; 8 nucleotides match TRBD1. CDR1 is SNHLY, CDR2 FYNNEI, per germline. The V segment lost 6 bases and the J segment 9 bases; nucleotides outside the gene matches: 12. The CDR3 is 14 residues long. CDR3 in DNA: TGTGCCAGCAGGGCGGACAGGGCGAATCTAAGCTACACCTTC. Translation: CASRADRANLSYTF.

J is TRBJ2-7 and V is TRBV6-1; tentatively, D is TRBD1 (5 bases). The CDR3 is made up of 13 amino acids. The V end lost 0 bases, the J end lost 6 bases, and 9 bases lay between the germline ends. The germline V gene encodes CDR1 MNHNS and CDR2 SASEGT. The CDR3 sequence is CASSEALQGEQYF. In DNA, the CDR3 is TGTGCCAGCAGTGAAGCGCTTCAGGGCGAGCAGTACTTC.

This chain links TRBV14 with TRBJ2-3; 7 bases line up with TRBD1. Germline-derived CDR1 and CDR2 are SGHDN and FVKESK. The CDR3 has 16 residues. V lost 1 base to trimming and J lost 0 bases; unmatched junction nucleotides: 4. CDR3 sequence: CASSQVWTGSTDTQYF. CDR3 nucleotides: TGTGCCAGCAGCCAAGTTTGGACAGGTAGCACAGATACGCAGTATTTT.

The V gene is TRBV27, the J gene TRBJ2-3; D uncertain. Germline CDR1 is MNHEY and CDR2 is SMNVEV (reference sequence). The CDR3 runs 15 residues. V lost 4 bases, J lost 1 base, and 12 bases lay in between. The CDR3 nucleotides are TGTGCCAGCAGTTCGTCCTCCTCGGGCACAGATACGCAGTATTTT. Its protein product is CASSSSSSGTDTQYF.

This rearrangement joins TRBV6-5 to TRBJ2-7, with a possible D match to TRBD1 (5 bases). The V and J ends lost 2 bases and 4 bases respectively, with 12 bases between them. The CDR3 runs 14 residues. In germline, CDR1 is MNHEY, CDR2 SVGAGI. The CDR3 is CASSYRGHRYEQYF. Here the CDR3 DNA reads TGTGCCAGCAGTTACCGTGGACACCGATACGAGCAGTACTTC.

The CDR3: CASSQGRGETQYF. The CDR3 DNA reads TGCGCCAGCAGCCAAGGGAGAGGGGAGACCCAGTACTTC. V is TRBV4-3 and J is TRBJ2-5; D may be TRBD2 (5 bases). CDR1 LGHNA and CDR2 YSLEER come from the germline V gene. V was cut by 1 base and J by 5 bases, with 8 bases left in between. The CDR3 runs 13 residues.

The chain recombines TRBV7-8 with TRBJ1-5; D perhaps matches TRBD1 (6 bases). This CDR3 has 17 amino acids. V lost 1 base and J lost 0, with 13 bases in between. The germline V gene has CDR1 SGHVS and CDR2 FQNEAQ. The CDR3 region has the DNA TGTGCCAGCAGCTTAGGCCGCAGGGGCAATAGCAATCAGCCCCAGCATTTT. Translation gives CASSLGRRGNSNQPQHF.

A single count supports this clone. V and J are TRBV12-1 and TRBJ1-5; the table names TRBD1, a call not compared with the DNA. TRBV12-1 is an annotated pseudogene. This CDR3 region has 19 residues. The CDR3 sequence: CASSFEGPSTGDSNQPQHF. Written as DNA, the CDR3 is TGTGCCAGCAGCTTTGAGGGACCATCGACAGGTGATAGCAATCAGCCCCAGCATTTT.

Points on this clone: One end of the junction varies from germline; a read error may be responsible. The chain joins TRBV10-3 to TRBJ2-3; TRBD2 matches at 9 bases. CDR1 and CDR2 (germline): ENHRY, SYGVKD. The CDR3 consists of 16 residues. The CDR3 DNA is TGTGTCATCAGTGCCTCTAGCGGGGATAGCACAGATACGCAGTATTTT. As protein: CVISASSGDSTDTQYF.

The V gene is TRBV19, the J gene TRBJ2-7, with 8 bases lining up with TRBD2. The germline gives CDR1 LNHDA, CDR2 SQIVND (reference sequence). V lost 5 bases, J lost 6 bases, and 6 bases stayed unmatched. CDR3 length: 13 amino acids. This CDR3 reads CASSQGLASEQYF. The CDR3 coding sequence is TGTGCCAGTAGTCAAGGACTAGCAAGCGAGCAGTACTTC.

V gene TRBV5-1 combines with J gene TRBJ1-1, with TRBD1 matching over 8 bases. J was trimmed by 5 bases and V by 5 bases; bases with no gene match: 8. From germline, CDR1 is SGHRS and CDR2 YFSETQ. The CDR3 consists of 14 residues. CDR3 nucleotide sequence: TGCGCCAGCAGACCCGGGACAGGAGAGACTGAAGCTTTCTTT. Protein product: CASRPGTGETEAFF.

J is TRBJ1-4 and V is TRBV4-3; TRBD1 matches at 7 bases. This CDR3 has 17 residues. The V gene end was trimmed by 1 base and the J gene end by 4 bases; junction bases not matched to a gene: 9. The germline V gene encodes CDR1 LGHNA and CDR2 YSLEER. CDR3 residues: CASSQAFPGQINEKLFF. The CDR3 DNA reads TGCGCCAGCAGCCAAGCTTTCCCGGGACAGATTAATGAAAAACTGTTTTTT.

This clone was detected only once. The V gene is TRBV7-2, the J gene TRBJ1-3; possibly TRBD1 for D (5 bases). The CDR3 runs to 17 residues. CDR1 is SGHTA and CDR2 is FQGNSA in the germline V gene. V was shortened by 5 bases and J by 0 bases, with 17 bases between the two germline ends. Here the CDR3 reads CASSQRQTQFSGNTIYF. The CDR3 DNA is TGTGCCAGCAGCCAGAGACAGACCCAATTCTCTGGAAACACCATATATTTT. Complete variable domain (other parts from reference TRBV7-2 and TRBJ1-3): GAGVSQSPSNKVTEKGKDVELRCDPISGHTALYWYRQSLGQGLEFLIYFQGNSAPDKSGLPSDRFSAERTGGSVSTLTIQRTQQEDSAVYLCASSQRQTQFSGNTIYFGEGSWLTVV.

The V and J genes are TRBV11-2 and TRBJ1-2; 11 bases are shared with TRBD1. Germline lookup yields CDR1 SGHAT and CDR2 FQNNGV. V gave up 5 bases and J gave up 5 bases; unmatched junction bases: 7. This CDR3 has 15 amino acids. The CDR3 reads CASSLRTGGTYGYTF. The CDR3, as DNA: TGTGCCAGCAGCCTCCGGACAGGGGGCACGTATGGCTACACCTTC.

The chain combines TRBV21-1 with TRBJ2-1; the table names TRBD2, a call not compared with the DNA. TRBV21-1 is listed as a pseudogene. This CDR3 has 14 amino acids. This chain's CDR3 is CATGGGGAHNEQFF. CDR3 nucleotide sequence: TGTGCCACGGGTGGCGGGGGAGCTCACAATGAGCAGTTCTTC.

The chain combines TRBV6-5 with TRBJ1-6; 9 nucleotides agree with TRBD1. The germline CDR1 and CDR2 sequences are MNHEY and SVGAGI. The CDR3 loop spans 16 amino acids. After removal of 2 bases from V and 6 bases from J, the junction contained 5 bases not matched to a gene. CDR3: CASSYHLGQGNSPLHF. CDR3 DNA: TGTGCCAGCAGTTACCACCTGGGACAGGGTAATTCACCCCTCCACTTT.

The rearrangement joins TRBV11-3 to TRBJ2-3, with a weak D call TRBD2 (5 bases). Germline CDR1 and CDR2: SGHNT and YENEEA. Trimming left V 5 bases short and J 9 bases short, with 12 bases between. The CDR3 covers 12 residues. CDR3 protein: CASSQVEGTQYF. The DNA for the CDR3 is TGTGCCAGCAGCCAGGTCGAGGGAACGCAGTATTTT.

The rearrangement links TRBV3-1 (or the pseudogene TRBV3-2) to TRBJ2-3, with 13 bases identical to TRBD2. The CDR3 covers 18 residues. Germline CDR1 and CDR2: LGHDT and YNNKEL (reference sequence). J lost 4 bases, V lost 4 bases, and 11 bases had no gene match. CDR3 protein: CASSPIWTSGSIPDTQYF. The CDR3 DNA reads TGTGCCAGCAGCCCCATTTGGACTAGCGGGAGCATCCCAGATACGCAGTATTTT.

CDR3 in DNA: TGTGCCAGCAGCCTTTTCCCGGGCAATGAGCAGTTCTTC. Translating it yields CASSLFPGNEQFF. This rearrangement joins TRBV4-2 to TRBJ2-1, with unresolved D. CDR3 size: 13 residues. From germline, CDR1 is LGHNA and CDR2 YNFKEQ. V dropped 4 bases and J dropped 6 bases, with 10 bases sitting between them.

The rearrangement links TRBV6-5 to TRBJ1-2; 8 bases line up with TRBD1. This CDR3 is 14 amino acids long. The germline V gene encodes CDR1 MNHEY and CDR2 SVGAGI. V trimming: 3 bases; J trimming: 4 bases; junction bases outside the gene matches: 4. CDR3 loop: CASSYRTGSYGYTF. The CDR3 bases are TGTGCCAGCAGTTATAGGACAGGGAGCTATGGCTACACCTTC.

The chain carries TRBV11-2 and TRBJ2-2, with 11 positions matching TRBD2. The V gene end was trimmed by 5 bases and the J gene end by 0 bases; junction bases not matched to a gene: 5. Per germline, CDR1 SGHAT and CDR2 FQNNGV. The CDR3 totals 17 residues. The chain's CDR3 is CASSRPSGGSNTGELFF. As DNA, the CDR3 is TGTGCCAGCAGCCGCCCTAGCGGGGGGTCGAACACCGGGGAGCTGTTTTTT.

V is TRBV6-5 and J is TRBJ1-2, with 7 bases matching TRBD1. CDR3 size: 13 residues. Trimming cost V 6 bases and J 8 bases; bases outside gene matches: 9. CDR1 and CDR2 from the germline V gene are MNHEY and SVGAGI. CDR3 DNA: TGTGCCAGCAGCACCCGGGACAGTAGAGGCTACACCTTC. Translating it yields CASSTRDSRGYTF.